These T cell receptor beta chains were read from a single sample in a study of tumor and adjacent non-tumor tissue in lung cancer. TCRdb passed the multiplex PCR reads through MiXCR, listing each CDR3 protein once. The data show around 82,000 distinct CDR3 sequences, 80% to 90% seen once. Sequencing was done on a sample of distant non-tumor lung tissue. The receptor set was obtained from a man aged 60 to 75 with non-small cell lung cancer. The CDR3 runs from the conserved cysteine through the conserved F or W. D genes are given only for firm matches. Clone size is given for some rows only: seen once, a few or many times, or a class if the clone is expanded.

TRBJ2-1 NA NA TRBV20-1 CSARGLSDSYNEQFF TGCAGTGCCAGAGGACTATCGGACTCCTACAATGAGCAGTTCTTC
TRBJ2-1 NA TRBD2 TRBV20-1 CSARYLAGDYTEQFF TGCAGTGCTAGATATCTAGCGGGAGACTACACTGAGCAGTTCTTC
TRBJ2-7 few NA TRBV5-1 CASSPVGLGVRDYEQYF TGCGCCAGCAGCCCGGTTGGACTGGGGGTTCGGGACTACGAGCAGTACTTC
TRBJ1-4 once TRBD1 TRBV11-3 CTSMGQDREKLFF TGTACCAGCATGGGACAGGATCGGGAAAAACTGTTTTTT
TRBJ2-3 NA TRBD2 TRBV4-1 CASSFRQGLVGVGRTDTQYF TGCGCCAGCAGCTTCCGTCAGGGACTAGTGGGAGTGGGAAGGACAGATACGCAGTATTTT
TRBJ2-2 NA TRBD2 TRBV11-2 CASSSRGAGEYRVGGLFF TGTGCCAGCAGCTCCCGGGGAGCGGGAGAATATAGAGTCGGGGGGCTGTTTTTT
TRBJ2-3 NA TRBD2 TRBV11-3 CVSSLIAGGRTDTQYF TGTGTCAGCAGCCTGATAGCGGGGGGGAGAACAGATACGCAGTATTTT
TRBJ2-5 NA NA TRBV11-3 CASFTGEETQYF TGTGCCAGCTTTACCGGGGAAGAGACCCAGTACTTC
TRBJ2-5 NA NA TRBV28 CATFVGGLQETQYF TGTGCCACCTTTGTCGGGGGGCTCCAAGAGACCCAATACTTC
TRBJ2-1 NA NA TRBV6-5 CATSYSPSRNEQFF TGTGCCACCAGTTACTCCCCATCAAGGAATGAGCAGTTCTTC